A selection of T cell receptor beta chains follows, all from one sample in a study of T-cell reconstitution after alpha-beta-depleted transplantation in children. Using its own MiXCR run on the PCR reads, TCRdb lists one record per CDR3 protein. The table has 70,000 or so distinct CDR3 sequences, about a tenth seen once. This sample comprised PBMCs, obtained before TCRalphabeta/CD19-depleted stem cell transplant. The origin of the receptors is a boy between 10 and 17 years old with acute myeloid leukemia, due to receive a stem cell transplant. Each CDR3 is given with its conserved first and last residue. The order of the fields is clone size, J gene, D gene, V gene, CDR3 protein, CDR3 DNA. The D gene is left open where the match is weak. Only part of the rows carry a size: once, few, many, or a class if the clone is expanded.

clone size: many; J gene: TRBJ1-5; D gene: NA; V gene: TRBV7-8; CDR3 protein: CASSLAMVYGNQPQHF; CDR3 DNA: TGTGCCAGCAGCTTAGCTATGGTATATGGCAATCAGCCCCAGCATTTT
clone size: many; J gene: TRBJ1-3; D gene: NA; V gene: TRBV7-2; CDR3 protein: CASNQGPGNTIYF; CDR3 DNA: TGTGCCAGCAATCAGGGGCCAGGAAACACCATATATTTT
clone size: many; J gene: TRBJ2-3; D gene: NA; V gene: TRBV12-3/TRBV12-4; CDR3 protein: CASSSETSSTDTQYF; CDR3 DNA: TGTGCCAGCAGTTCAGAGACTTCTAGCACAGATACGCAGTATTTT
clone size: many; J gene: TRBJ1-1; D gene: NA; V gene: TRBV7-9; CDR3 protein: CASSPTGNRWGTEAFF; CDR3 DNA: TGTGCCAGCAGCCCCACGGGGAATCGTTGGGGCACTGAAGCTTTCTTT
clone size: NA; J gene: TRBJ2-1; D gene: NA; V gene: TRBV30; CDR3 protein: CAWSGRTEHNEQFF; CDR3 DNA: TGTGCCTGGAGTGGGAGGACAGAGCACAATGAGCAGTTCTTC
clone size: many; J gene: TRBJ1-1; D gene: NA; V gene: TRBV29-1; CDR3 protein: CSVAVGGPLNTEAFF; CDR3 DNA: TGCAGCGTTGCCGTAGGAGGACCACTGAACACTGAAGCTTTCTTT
clone size: NA; J gene: TRBJ2-1; D gene: NA; V gene: TRBV20-1; CDR3 protein: CSASWASGASYNEQFF; CDR3 DNA: TGCAGTGCTAGCTGGGCCAGCGGTGCTTCCTACAATGAGCAGTTCTTC
clone size: many; J gene: TRBJ1-1; D gene: NA; V gene: TRBV12-3/TRBV12-4; CDR3 protein: CASSAGLLMNTEAFF; CDR3 DNA: TGTGCCAGCAGTGCGGGACTCCTCATGAACACTGAAGCTTTCTTT
clone size: many; J gene: TRBJ2-3; D gene: TRBD2; V gene: TRBV5-1; CDR3 protein: CASSLAGGRSDTQYF; CDR3 DNA: TGCGCCAGCAGCCTAGCGGGGGGGCGGTCAGATACGCAGTATTTT
clone size: many; J gene: TRBJ1-2; D gene: NA; V gene: TRBV9; CDR3 protein: CASSPRGYGYTF; CDR3 DNA: TGTGCCAGCAGCCCCCGGGGCTATGGCTACACCTTC
clone size: many; J gene: TRBJ2-3; D gene: NA; V gene: TRBV29-1; CDR3 protein: CSVVLAPRVSDTQYF; CDR3 DNA: TGCAGCGTTGTGTTAGCGCCGAGAGTGTCAGATACGCAGTATTTT
clone size: many; J gene: TRBJ2-3; D gene: TRBD2; V gene: TRBV28; CDR3 protein: CASSPRLAASLGDTQYF; CDR3 DNA: TGTGCCAGCAGTCCGCGACTAGCGGCGTCACTAGGGGATACGCAGTATTTT
clone size: many; J gene: TRBJ2-2; D gene: NA; V gene: TRBV7-3; CDR3 protein: CASSLTLTSLNTGELFF; CDR3 DNA: TGTGCCAGCAGCTTAACGTTAACTAGCTTGAACACCGGGGAGCTGTTTTTT
clone size: many; J gene: TRBJ2-1; D gene: NA; V gene: TRBV11-2; CDR3 protein: CASSLEGLYNEQFF; CDR3 DNA: TGTGCCAGCAGCTTAGAGGGCCTATACAATGAGCAGTTCTTC
clone size: many; J gene: TRBJ2-2; D gene: TRBD1; V gene: TRBV7-8; CDR3 protein: CASSLTQGIGELFF; CDR3 DNA: TGTGCCAGCAGCTTAACACAGGGGATCGGGGAGCTGTTTTTT
clone size: many; J gene: TRBJ2-5; D gene: NA; V gene: TRBV7-2; CDR3 protein: CASASGFIWARKQETQYF; CDR3 DNA: TGTGCCAGCGCTTCGGGATTTATTTGGGCTAGGAAGCAAGAGACCCAGTACTTC
clone size: many; J gene: TRBJ2-5; D gene: NA; V gene: TRBV20-1; CDR3 protein: CSASQGGFQETQYF; CDR3 DNA: TGCAGTGCTAGCCAAGGGGGATTTCAAGAGACTCAGTACTTC
clone size: many; J gene: TRBJ2-5; D gene: NA; V gene: TRBV12-3/TRBV12-4; CDR3 protein: CASSLVYETQYF; CDR3 DNA: TGTGCCAGCAGTTTAGTCTACGAGACCCAGTACTTC
clone size: few; J gene: TRBJ2-3; D gene: TRBD2; V gene: TRBV23-1; CDR3 protein: CASTAGGSVTDTQYF; CDR3 DNA: TGCGCCAGCACTGCGGGCGGGAGCGTGACAGATACGCAGTATTTT
clone size: many; J gene: TRBJ2-7; D gene: NA; V gene: TRBV7-3; CDR3 protein: CASSLIGPMGEQYF; CDR3 DNA: TGTGCCAGCAGCTTAATAGGACCCATGGGCGAGCAGTACTTC
clone size: NA; J gene: TRBJ1-1; D gene: TRBD1; V gene: TRBV11-2; CDR3 protein: CASSRQGWTEAFF; CDR3 DNA: TGTGCCAGCAGCCGACAGGGCTGGACTGAAGCTTTCTTT
clone size: many; J gene: TRBJ1-5; D gene: NA; V gene: TRBV19; CDR3 protein: CASSRGINSNQPQHF; CDR3 DNA: TGTGCCAGTAGTAGAGGGATTAATAGCAATCAGCCCCAGCATTTT
clone size: few; J gene: TRBJ2-2; D gene: NA; V gene: TRBV29-1; CDR3 protein: CSVLNTGELFF; CDR3 DNA: TGCAGCGTTCTGAACACCGGGGAGCTGTTTTTT
clone size: few; J gene: TRBJ2-1; D gene: TRBD2; V gene: TRBV28; CDR3 protein: CASSLVSGGWNEQFF; CDR3 DNA: TGTGCCAGCAGTTTAGTTAGCGGGGGGTGGAATGAGCAGTTCTTC
clone size: many; J gene: TRBJ2-4; D gene: NA; V gene: TRBV20-1; CDR3 protein: CSARGGPGRGENIQYF; CDR3 DNA: TGCAGTGCTAGAGGGGGACCCGGGCGGGGTGAAAACATTCAGTACTTC
clone size: few; J gene: TRBJ2-1; D gene: NA; V gene: TRBV11-3; CDR3 protein: CASSFGRNLGDEQFF; CDR3 DNA: TGTGCCAGCAGCTTTGGTCGAAACCTAGGCGATGAGCAGTTCTTC
clone size: many; J gene: TRBJ2-1; D gene: NA; V gene: TRBV28; CDR3 protein: CASRSSNNEQFF; CDR3 DNA: TGTGCCAGCAGATCCTCTAACAATGAGCAGTTCTTC
clone size: many; J gene: TRBJ1-1; D gene: TRBD1; V gene: TRBV18; CDR3 protein: CASSPPDRAQNTEAFF; CDR3 DNA: TGTGCCAGCTCACCACCGGACAGGGCACAGAACACTGAAGCTTTCTTT
clone size: many; J gene: TRBJ2-5; D gene: TRBD2; V gene: TRBV15; CDR3 protein: CATSTPVAGVGETQYF; CDR3 DNA: TGTGCCACCAGCACCCCAGTAGCGGGAGTTGGGGAGACCCAGTACTTC
clone size: NA; J gene: TRBJ1-5; D gene: NA; V gene: TRBV24-1; CDR3 protein: CATGDLASGQPQHF; CDR3 DNA: TGTGCCACCGGTGATTTGGCCTCCGGGCAGCCCCAGCATTTT
clone size: many; J gene: TRBJ1-4; D gene: NA; V gene: TRBV5-1; CDR3 protein: CASSLGLSGTSTNEKLFF; CDR3 DNA: TGCGCCAGCAGCTTGGGATTGTCCGGCACCTCAACTAATGAAAAACTGTTTTTT
clone size: many; J gene: TRBJ2-5; D gene: TRBD2; V gene: TRBV5-1; CDR3 protein: CASSLGRRRGQETQYF; CDR3 DNA: TGCGCCAGCAGCTTGGGTCGAAGGCGGGGGCAAGAGACCCAGTACTTC
clone size: few; J gene: TRBJ1-3; D gene: NA; V gene: TRBV7-2; CDR3 protein: CASSLRSGAGGNTIYF; CDR3 DNA: TGTGCCAGCAGCTTGAGGTCAGGGGCTGGTGGAAACACCATATATTTT
clone size: many; J gene: TRBJ2-7; D gene: TRBD2; V gene: TRBV6-2/TRBV6-3; CDR3 protein: CASSTTSGSYEQYF; CDR3 DNA: TGTGCCAGCAGTACCACTAGCGGGAGCTACGAGCAGTACTTC
clone size: NA; J gene: TRBJ2-1; D gene: TRBD1; V gene: TRBV6-5; CDR3 protein: CASSSILGQGGNEQFF; CDR3 DNA: TGTGCCAGCAGTTCGATCCTTGGACAGGGGGGCAATGAGCAGTTCTTC
clone size: many; J gene: TRBJ1-1; D gene: NA; V gene: TRBV5-1; CDR3 protein: CASAASQMNTEAFF; CDR3 DNA: TGCGCCAGCGCTGCCTCACAGATGAACACTGAAGCTTTCTTT
clone size: NA; J gene: TRBJ1-3; D gene: NA; V gene: TRBV7-9; CDR3 protein: CASSRTTGQGNTIYF; CDR3 DNA: TGTGCCAGCAGCCGGACTACAGGGCAAGGAAACACCATATATTTT
clone size: NA; J gene: TRBJ2-1; D gene: TRBD2; V gene: TRBV2; CDR3 protein: CASITGTSGRGEQFF; CDR3 DNA: TGTGCCAGCATTACCGGGACTAGCGGGAGGGGTGAGCAGTTCTTC
clone size: many; J gene: TRBJ1-1; D gene: TRBD1; V gene: TRBV15; CDR3 protein: CATRWTGNMNTEAFF; CDR3 DNA: TGTGCCACCAGATGGACAGGGAATATGAACACTGAAGCTTTCTTT
clone size: many; J gene: TRBJ2-6; D gene: TRBD2; V gene: TRBV7-9; CDR3 protein: CASSSGGGSGANVLTF; CDR3 DNA: TGTGCCAGCAGCTCCGGCGGGGGCTCTGGGGCCAACGTCCTGACTTTC
clone size: NA; J gene: TRBJ2-3; D gene: NA; V gene: TRBV29-1; CDR3 protein: CSVARESGTDTQYF; CDR3 DNA: TGCAGCGTTGCCAGGGAATCCGGCACAGATACGCAGTATTTT
clone size: many; J gene: TRBJ2-3; D gene: TRBD2; V gene: TRBV12-3/TRBV12-4; CDR3 protein: CASSLDRAGGTDTQYF; CDR3 DNA: TGTGCCAGCAGTTTAGATCGAGCGGGAGGCACAGATACGCAGTATTTT
clone size: many; J gene: TRBJ1-5; D gene: NA; V gene: TRBV6-5; CDR3 protein: CASSYSGRSQPQHF; CDR3 DNA: TGTGCCAGCAGTTACTCGGGCAGGAGCCAGCCCCAGCATTTT
clone size: NA; J gene: TRBJ2-1; D gene: TRBD2; V gene: TRBV19; CDR3 protein: CASSSSGRAHNEQFF; CDR3 DNA: TGTGCCAGTAGTAGTAGCGGGAGAGCCCACAATGAGCAGTTCTTC
clone size: many; J gene: TRBJ2-5; D gene: NA; V gene: TRBV20-1; CDR3 protein: CSAAGGLGKAQYF; CDR3 DNA: TGCAGTGCTGCCGGAGGGTTGGGGAAGGCCCAGTACTTC
clone size: once; J gene: TRBJ1-6; D gene: NA; V gene: TRBV7-3; CDR3 protein: CASSLSPGRAGNSPLHF; CDR3 DNA: TGTGCCAGCAGCTTAAGTCCCGGCAGGGCCGGGAATTCACCCCTCCACTTT
clone size: many; J gene: TRBJ2-1; D gene: NA; V gene: TRBV11-2; CDR3 protein: CASSFSSWEQFF; CDR3 DNA: TGTGCCAGCAGCTTTTCGTCCTGGGAGCAGTTCTTC
clone size: many; J gene: TRBJ2-7; D gene: TRBD2; V gene: TRBV20-1; CDR3 protein: CSARYYSGYSYEQYF; CDR3 DNA: TGCAGTGCTAGATACTATAGCGGGTACTCCTACGAGCAGTACTTC
clone size: once; J gene: TRBJ2-2; D gene: TRBD2; V gene: TRBV5-1; CDR3 protein: CASSQRLAGGTNTGELFF; CDR3 DNA: TGCGCCAGCAGCCAGCGGCTAGCGGGGGGCACAAACACCGGGGAGCTGTTTTTT
clone size: many; J gene: TRBJ1-5; D gene: TRBD1; V gene: TRBV27; CDR3 protein: CASSRDRGEGQPQHF; CDR3 DNA: TGTGCCAGCAGCCGGGACAGGGGGGAAGGTCAGCCCCAGCATTTT
clone size: many; J gene: TRBJ2-3; D gene: NA; V gene: TRBV2; CDR3 protein: CASRPQGLGTDTQYF; CDR3 DNA: TGTGCCAGCAGACCACAGGGACTTGGCACAGATACGCAGTATTTT
clone size: NA; J gene: TRBJ2-5; D gene: TRBD2; V gene: TRBV28; CDR3 protein: CASSPLGAGGQETQYF; CDR3 DNA: TGTGCCAGCAGCCCCTTGGGAGCGGGGGGCCAAGAGACCCAGTACTTC
clone size: many; J gene: TRBJ2-1; D gene: NA; V gene: TRBV3-1; CDR3 protein: CASSQPGPTGRNEQFF; CDR3 DNA: TGTGCCAGCAGCCAGCCGGGACCCACAGGGCGCAATGAGCAGTTCTTC
clone size: once; J gene: TRBJ2-1; D gene: NA; V gene: TRBV20-1; CDR3 protein: CSARDRPDVREQFF; CDR3 DNA: TGCAGTGCCAGAGATCGCCCCGATGTTAGAGAGCAGTTCTTC
clone size: many; J gene: TRBJ2-2; D gene: NA; V gene: TRBV3-1; CDR3 protein: CASSGAGRSTGELFF; CDR3 DNA: TGTGCCAGCAGCGGGGCGGGACGGAGCACCGGGGAGCTGTTTTTT
clone size: many; J gene: TRBJ2-5; D gene: NA; V gene: TRBV7-2; CDR3 protein: CASSSPSGMETQYF; CDR3 DNA: TGTGCCAGCAGCTCCCCTTCCGGGATGGAGACCCAGTACTTC
clone size: many; J gene: TRBJ1-2; D gene: TRBD1; V gene: TRBV12-3/TRBV12-4; CDR3 protein: CASQTGNHGYTF; CDR3 DNA: TGTGCCAGCCAGACAGGGAATCATGGCTACACCTTC
clone size: many; J gene: TRBJ2-5; D gene: TRBD2; V gene: TRBV5-1; CDR3 protein: CASSDLAGGLETQYF; CDR3 DNA: TGCGCCAGCAGCGATCTAGCGGGGGGGCTTGAGACCCAGTACTTC